This T cell receptor beta chain was sequenced for a study of blood T cell repertoires in COVID-19 (dated by TCRdb to 2018 to 2021). Looking at the study overall: The collaborator samples originated in the United States, Italy and Spain and spanned the acute and convalescent phases of COVID-19. The prospective study material was composed of cDNA or gDNA derived from T cells, B-cell-depleted T cells, or PBMCs. Deeply sampled blood TCRbeta repertoires from subjects exposed to, actively infected with, or recovered from COVID-19 were included in the dataset. A freely available public database, intended as a resource for researchers studying the immune response to SARS-CoV-2, is where the repertoires were released. Samples came from the ongoing ImmuneRACE study (first 160 participants) plus 1,254 subjects from 6 global collaborators. The sample metadata nearly always contained a de-identified subject ID, COVID-19 status, age in years and sex. Where available, HLA class I and class II types were obtained from metadata supplied by the sample provider rather than from assay-based typing.

As concerns this clone: The antigen it binds to is not known. Base qualities were left out, and no much larger clone turns up one base away.

General conclusions and limits of the study: Clinical and demographic metadata were provided uncurated, with the amount varying by source and participant.

The V end gives up 1 base and the J end 0 bases, leaving 7 bases in the junction not matched to a gene. The CDR3, cysteine through phenylalanine, is 18 amino acids long. Just the 54-base CDR3 DNA is kept, in frame starting at base 1. The germline V gene specifies SGHAT as CDR1 and FQNNGV as CDR2. The immunoSEQ Assay, a bias-controlled multiplex PCR, was used to amplify TCRbeta CDR3 regions from genomic DNA. In the original analysis: The number of nucleated cells in each sample was estimated from the amplification of reference gene primers within the assay. Sequence reads were collapsed and filtered to measure the absolute abundance of every unique TCRbeta CDR3 rearrangement. For each sample, productive Simpson clonality was calculated as the square root of Simpson's diversity index over productive rearrangements. Held by TCRdb, this immuneACCESS table contains in-frame sequences only and omits some clones. Under half of the omission traces to an unresolved V gene where checked; the cause of the rest is unknown. The V and J calls and the clone size are those of that table, but D and trimming were determined from the DNA. The sample contains fewer than 95,000 clones, approximately 88% of them found a single time. The ten largest make up 0.47% of the sample.

Collaborating institutions collected whole blood in K2EDTA tubes following their own protocols. For TCRbeta analysis, collaborator samples were shipped as frozen whole blood, as isolated PBMCs, or as DNA extracted from either sample type. This TCR derives from a man in his 60s with acute or convalescent COVID-19. The receptor chain draws on TRBV11-2 and TRBJ2-1; the central 9 bases match TRBD2. The sequenced material came from peripheral blood. The nucleotide sequence reads TGTGCCAGCAGCTTAGTGGCTAGCGGGACCGGCTCCTACAATGAGCAGTTCTTC. This codes for CASSLVASGTGSYNEQFF.